This T cell receptor (beta chain) was sequenced during a study of T cell changes during pregnancy in multiple sclerosis. The CDR3 totals 14 residues. Germline V gene sequence: CDR1 SGHDN, CDR2 FVKESK. With V trimmed by 7 bases and J by 7 bases, 11 bases remained unmatched. Repertoires were generated with immunoSEQ multiplex PCR, while TCRdb's copy carries only in-frame clones and drops some. This sample yields about 61,000 clones, of which 70% to 90% are seen a single time; 0.85% to 0.95% belongs to the top ten. The clonotype was recovered from a female donor in good health, enrolled as a control in a pregnancy study. The genes are TRBV14 and TRBJ2-7; 9 bases agree with TRBD1. The sequences come from peripheral blood, collected in the first trimester of pregnancy. Here the CDR3 reads CASTRTGDLGEQYF. The CDR3 coding sequence is TGTGCCAGCACCCGGACAGGGGATTTGGGAGAGCAGTACTTC.